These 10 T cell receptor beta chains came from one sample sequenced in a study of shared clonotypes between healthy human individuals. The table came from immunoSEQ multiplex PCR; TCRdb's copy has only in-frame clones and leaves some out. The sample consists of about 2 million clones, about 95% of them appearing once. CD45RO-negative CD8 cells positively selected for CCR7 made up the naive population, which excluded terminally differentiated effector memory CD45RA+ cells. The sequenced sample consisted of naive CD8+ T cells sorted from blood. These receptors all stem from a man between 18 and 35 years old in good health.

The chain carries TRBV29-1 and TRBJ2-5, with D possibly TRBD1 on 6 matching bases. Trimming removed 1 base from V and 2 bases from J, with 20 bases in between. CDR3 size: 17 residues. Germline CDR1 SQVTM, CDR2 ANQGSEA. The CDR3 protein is CSVEGGHGLAGQETQYF. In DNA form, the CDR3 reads TGCAGCGTTGAAGGGGGGCATGGGTTGGCGGGTCAAGAGACCCAGTACTTC.

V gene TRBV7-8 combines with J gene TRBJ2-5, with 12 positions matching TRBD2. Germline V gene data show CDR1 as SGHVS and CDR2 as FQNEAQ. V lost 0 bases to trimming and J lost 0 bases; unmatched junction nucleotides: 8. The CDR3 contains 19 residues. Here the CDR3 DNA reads TGTGCCAGCAGCTTAGCCCTAGCGGGGGGGCCTTCGAACCAAGAGACCCAGTACTTC. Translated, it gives CASSLALAGGPSNQETQYF.

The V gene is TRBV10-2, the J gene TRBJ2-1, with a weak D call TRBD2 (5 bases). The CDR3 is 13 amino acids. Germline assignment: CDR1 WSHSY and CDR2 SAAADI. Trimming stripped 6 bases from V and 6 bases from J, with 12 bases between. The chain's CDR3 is CASRGEAGNEQFF. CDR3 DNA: TGCGCCAGCAGGGGTGAGGCGGGCAATGAGCAGTTCTTC.

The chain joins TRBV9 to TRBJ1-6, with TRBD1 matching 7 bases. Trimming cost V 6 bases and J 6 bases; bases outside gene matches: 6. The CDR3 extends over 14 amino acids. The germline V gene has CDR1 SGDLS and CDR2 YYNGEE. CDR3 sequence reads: CASNQGVFNSPLHF. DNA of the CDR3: TGTGCCAGCAACCAGGGGGTCTTTAATTCACCCCTCCACTTT. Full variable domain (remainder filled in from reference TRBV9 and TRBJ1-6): DSGVTQTPKHLITATGQRVTLRCSPRSGDLSVYWYQQSLDQGLQFLIQYYNGEERAKGNILERFSAQQFPDLHSELNLSSLELGDSALYFCASNQGVFNSPLHFGNGTRLTVT.

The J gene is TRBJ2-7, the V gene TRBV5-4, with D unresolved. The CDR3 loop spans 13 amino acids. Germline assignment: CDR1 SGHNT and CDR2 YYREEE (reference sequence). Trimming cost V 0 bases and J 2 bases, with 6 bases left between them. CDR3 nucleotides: TGTGCCAGCAGCTTGGATCCCGCCTACGAGCAGTACTTC. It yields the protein CASSLDPAYEQYF.

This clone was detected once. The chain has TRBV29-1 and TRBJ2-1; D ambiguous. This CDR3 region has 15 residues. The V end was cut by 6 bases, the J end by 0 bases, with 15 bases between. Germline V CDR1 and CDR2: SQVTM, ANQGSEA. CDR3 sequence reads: CSVPGPTSSYNEQFF. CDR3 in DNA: TGCAGCGTCCCAGGACCGACAAGCTCCTACAATGAGCAGTTCTTC.

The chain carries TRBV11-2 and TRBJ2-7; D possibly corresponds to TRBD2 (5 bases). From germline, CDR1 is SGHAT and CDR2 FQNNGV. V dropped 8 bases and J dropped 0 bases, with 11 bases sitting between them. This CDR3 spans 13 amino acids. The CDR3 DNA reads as TGTGCCAGCGACGGGGAGAGCTCCTACGAGCAGTACTTC. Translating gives CASDGESSYEQYF.

CDR3 sequence (DNA): TGTGCCAGCAGCTCCAGTGGGCGAAGCACCGGGGAGCTGTTTTTT. Translating it yields CASSSSGRSTGELFF. The rearrangement uses TRBV9 and TRBJ2-2; D uncertain. CDR3 length: 15 amino acids. The V end was cut by 4 bases, the J end by 4 bases, with 14 bases between. The germline V gene has CDR1 SGDLS and CDR2 YYNGEE.

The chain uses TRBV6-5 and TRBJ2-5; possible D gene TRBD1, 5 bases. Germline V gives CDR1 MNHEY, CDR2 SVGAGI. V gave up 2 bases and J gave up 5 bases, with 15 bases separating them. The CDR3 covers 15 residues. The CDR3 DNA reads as TGTGCCAGCAGTTACGGGGCAAGCCGTTCCGAGACCCAGTACTTC. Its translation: CASSYGASRSETQYF.

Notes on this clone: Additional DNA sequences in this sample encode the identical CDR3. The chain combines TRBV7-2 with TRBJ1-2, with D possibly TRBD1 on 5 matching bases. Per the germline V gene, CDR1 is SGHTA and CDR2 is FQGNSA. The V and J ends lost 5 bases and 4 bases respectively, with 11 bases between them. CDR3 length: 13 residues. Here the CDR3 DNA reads TGTGCCAGCAGCGCAGGGACGGGCTATGGCTACACCTTC. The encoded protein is CASSAGTGYGYTF.